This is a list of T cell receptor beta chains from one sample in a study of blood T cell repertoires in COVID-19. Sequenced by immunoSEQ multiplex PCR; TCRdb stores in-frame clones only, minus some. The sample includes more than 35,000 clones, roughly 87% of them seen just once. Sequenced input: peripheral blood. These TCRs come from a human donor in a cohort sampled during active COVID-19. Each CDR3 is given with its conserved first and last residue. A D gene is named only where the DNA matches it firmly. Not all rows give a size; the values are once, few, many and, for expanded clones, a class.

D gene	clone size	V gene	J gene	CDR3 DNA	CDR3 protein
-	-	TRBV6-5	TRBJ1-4	TGTGCCAGCGGCAGCGCCGAAAAACTGTTTTTT	CASGSAEKLFF
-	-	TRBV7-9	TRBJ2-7	TGTGCCAGCAGCTTAGTTCCAGGGGTCTACGAGCAGTACTTC	CASSLVPGVYEQYF
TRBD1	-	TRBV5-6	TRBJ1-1	TGTGCCAGCAAGGGCCAGGGGGTGTTCTCGAACACTGAAGCTTTCTTT	CASKGQGVFSNTEAFF
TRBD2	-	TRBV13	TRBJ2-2	TGTGCCAGCAGCTTAGGACTAGCGGGGAACACCGGGGAGCTGTTTTTT	CASSLGLAGNTGELFF
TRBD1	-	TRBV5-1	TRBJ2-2	TGCGCCAGCAGCCCCCGGGACAGGGTTCCCGGGGAGCTGTTTTTT	CASSPRDRVPGELFF
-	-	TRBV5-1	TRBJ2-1	TGCGCCAGCAGTAACCACCTTACATACAATGAGCAGTTCTTC	CASSNHLTYNEQFF
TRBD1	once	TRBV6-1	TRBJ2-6	TGTGCCAGCGGTGGGGCGGGACAGGTTTTCTCTGGGGCCAACGTCCTGACTTTC	CASGGAGQVFSGANVLTF
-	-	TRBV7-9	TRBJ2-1	TGTGCCAGCAGCCCGGCTAGCCGGAAGGATAATGAGCAGTTCTTC	CASSPASRKDNEQFF
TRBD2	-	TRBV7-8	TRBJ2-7	TGTGCCAGCAGCGCGGGAGGGGTCGGCGACGAGCAGTACTTC	CASSAGGVGDEQYF
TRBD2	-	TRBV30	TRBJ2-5	TGTGCCTGGAGCGCGGAAGGGACTAGCGGGACTTTGAGGGAGACCCAGTACTTC	CAWSAEGTSGTLRETQYF
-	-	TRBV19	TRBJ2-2	TGTGCCAGTACCCAAAACAGGCAGGGGTCCGGGGAGCTGTTTTTT	CASTQNRQGSGELFF
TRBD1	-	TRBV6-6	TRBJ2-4	TGTGCCAGCAGTTCTCCGGGACAGGAGATTAACATTCAGTACTTC	CASSSPGQEINIQYF
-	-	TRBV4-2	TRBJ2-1	TGTGCCAGCAACAATCAGGGGTTATACAATGAGCAGTTCTTC	CASNNQGLYNEQFF
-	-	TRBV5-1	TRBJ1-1	TGCGCCAGCACCCTGACAGTGAACACTGAAGCTTTCTTT	CASTLTVNTEAFF
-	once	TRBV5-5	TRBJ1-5	TGTGCCAGCAGGCCGGGTGTCGGCAATCAGCCCCAGCATTTT	CASRPGVGNQPQHF
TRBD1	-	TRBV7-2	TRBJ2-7	TGTGCCAGCAGCCTCGGACAGGACAACGAGCAGTACTTC	CASSLGQDNEQYF
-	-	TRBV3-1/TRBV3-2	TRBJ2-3	TGTGCCAGCAGACCCCGGGACACCCTCGCGCAGTATTTT	CASRPRDTLAQYF
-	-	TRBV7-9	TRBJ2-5	TGTGCCAGCAGCTTACCGCGGGAGACCCAGTACTTC	CASSLPRETQYF
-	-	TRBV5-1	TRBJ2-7	TGCGCCAGCAGCTTGGAGGGAGCCTTTAGGGACGAGCAGTACTTC	CASSLEGAFRDEQYF
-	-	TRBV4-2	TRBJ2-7	TGTGCCAGCAGCCAAGATAAAGGCGCGGGCGACGCATCCTACGAGCAGTACTTC	CASSQDKGAGDASYEQYF
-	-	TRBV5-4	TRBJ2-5	TGTGCCAGCAGCTTGGCGGGGGTCCAAGAGACCCAGTACTTC	CASSLAGVQETQYF
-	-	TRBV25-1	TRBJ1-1	TGTGCCAGCAGTGACGGGAGTTACACTGAAGCTTTCTTT	CASSDGSYTEAFF
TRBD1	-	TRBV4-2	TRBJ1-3	TGTGCCAGCAGCCAAGAAGGGACAGGTTTCGGAAACACCATATATTTT	CASSQEGTGFGNTIYF
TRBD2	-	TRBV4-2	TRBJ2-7	TGTGCCAGCAGCCAAGGACTCCCGCCGTGGGATAGCGGGGGGCTGTCCTACGAGCAGTACTTC	CASSQGLPPWDSGGLSYEQYF
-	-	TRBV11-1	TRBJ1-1	TGTGCCAGCAGCTTGGTCAGGGGCACCACTGAAGCTTTCTTT	CASSLVRGTTEAFF
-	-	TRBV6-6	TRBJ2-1	TGTGCCAGCAGTCCGCCACCGGGCCGACTAAACAATGAGCAGTTCTTC	CASSPPPGRLNNEQFF
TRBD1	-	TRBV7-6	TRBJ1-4	TGTGCCAGCAGCTCCCGACAGGGCCTAATGGAAAAACTGTTTTTT	CASSSRQGLMEKLFF
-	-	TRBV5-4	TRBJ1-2	TGTGCCAGCACCCCGGGGGGATGGGGCTACACCTTC	CASTPGGWGYTF
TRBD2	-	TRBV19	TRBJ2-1	TGTGCCAGTAGTATAGGCCTAGCGGTAAACAATGAGCAGTTCTTC	CASSIGLAVNNEQFF
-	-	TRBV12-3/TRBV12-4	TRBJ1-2	TGTGCCAGCAGTCGGGGAGGGGGCTATGGCTACACCTTC	CASSRGGGYGYTF
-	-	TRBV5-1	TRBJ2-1	TGCGCCAGCAGCTTGGCCCGGATGAATCGGGGTACCTACAATGAGCAGTTCTTC	CASSLARMNRGTYNEQFF
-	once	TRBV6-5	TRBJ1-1	TGTGCCAGCAGACTTGACAGCCCTGGGGCCGAAGCTTTCTTT	CASRLDSPGAEAFF
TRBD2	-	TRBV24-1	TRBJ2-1	TGTGCCACCAGTGGAGCGGGAGGGGGTGGTGAGCAGTTCTTC	CATSGAGGGGEQFF
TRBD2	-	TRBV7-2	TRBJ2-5	TGTGCCAGCAGCTTAACCCCGGGGGGGTACCAAGAGACCCAGTACTTC	CASSLTPGGYQETQYF
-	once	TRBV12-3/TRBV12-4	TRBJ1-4	TGTGCCAGCAGTCAGGGGCTAAATGAAAAACTGTTTTTT	CASSQGLNEKLFF
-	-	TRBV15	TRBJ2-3	TGTGCCACCAGCAGAGATCAGAGCACAGATACGCAGTATTTT	CATSRDQSTDTQYF
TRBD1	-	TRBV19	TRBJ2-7	TGTGCCAGTAGTATTACTACCCCCCAATCGGACAGGAGGACCTACGAGCAGTACTTC	CASSITTPQSDRRTYEQYF
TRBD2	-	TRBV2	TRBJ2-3	TGTGCCAGCAGGGGACTAGCGGGTTACACAGATACGCAGTATTTT	CASRGLAGYTDTQYF
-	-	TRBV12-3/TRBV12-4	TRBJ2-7	TGTGCCAGCAGTTCGCCCGACAGGCACGAGCAGTACTTC	CASSSPDRHEQYF
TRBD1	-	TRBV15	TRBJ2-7	TGTGCCACCAGCAGAGAAGGGACAGTACTCTACGAGCAGTACTTC	CATSREGTVLYEQYF
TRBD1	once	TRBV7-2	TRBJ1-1	TGTGCCAGCAGCCTAAGCCGGGACAGGGACGGAGCTTTCTTT	CASSLSRDRDGAFF
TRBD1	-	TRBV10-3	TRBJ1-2	TGTGCCATCAGGCCGGGACAGGGGTGGGATGGCTACACCTTC	CAIRPGQGWDGYTF
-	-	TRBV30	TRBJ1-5	TGTGCCTGGAGTGAGGGGAATCAGCCCCAGCATTTT	CAWSEGNQPQHF
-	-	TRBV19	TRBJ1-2	TGTGCCAGTAGGGAGATTTCCTATGGCTACACCTTC	CASREISYGYTF
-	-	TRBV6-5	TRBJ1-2	TGTGCCACCAGCCCAGGCAGATATGGCTACACCTTC	CATSPGRYGYTF
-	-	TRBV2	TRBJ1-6	TGTGCCAGCATGGACCCACGTCCCCAGGGTTTTTCTTACTCACCCCTCCACTTT	CASMDPRPQGFSYSPLHF
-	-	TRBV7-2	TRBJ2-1	TGTGCCAGCAGCTTAGGGGGACTCTCCTACAATGAGCAGTTCTTC	CASSLGGLSYNEQFF
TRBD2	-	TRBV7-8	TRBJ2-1	TGTGCCAGCAGCCCAAGGGTAGCGGGGGGCTACAATGAGCAGTTCTTC	CASSPRVAGGYNEQFF
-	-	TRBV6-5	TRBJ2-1	TGTGCCAGCAGATCTAGTCATGGCTCCTACAATGAGCAGTTCTTC	CASRSSHGSYNEQFF
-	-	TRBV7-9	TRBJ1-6	TGTGCCAGCAGCCTCTTACAGGGTTCAGATTCACCCCTCCACTTT	CASSLLQGSDSPLHF
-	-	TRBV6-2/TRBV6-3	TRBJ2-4	TGTGCCAGCAGTTACTCGGCAGGGGCCATTCAGTACTTC	CASSYSAGAIQYF
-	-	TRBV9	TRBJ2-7	TGTGCCAGCAGCGTAGAGGGCGGGGTCACCTACGAGCAGTACTTC	CASSVEGGVTYEQYF
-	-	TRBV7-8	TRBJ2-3	TGTGCCAGCAGCTTAAAGCAACTAGTCCCAGATACGCAGTATTTT	CASSLKQLVPDTQYF
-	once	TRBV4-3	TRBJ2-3	TGCGCCAGCAGCCAAGAGCCCAGGGGGGAGATCACAGATACGCAGTATTTT	CASSQEPRGEITDTQYF